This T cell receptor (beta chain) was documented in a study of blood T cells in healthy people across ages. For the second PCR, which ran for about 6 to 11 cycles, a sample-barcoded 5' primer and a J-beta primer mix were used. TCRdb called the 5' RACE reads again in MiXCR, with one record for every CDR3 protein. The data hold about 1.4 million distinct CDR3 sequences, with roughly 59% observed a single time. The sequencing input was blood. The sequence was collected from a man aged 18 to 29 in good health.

The CDR3, as DNA: TGTGCCAGCAGCCCTACCCATGAGGTTGGCTACACCTTC. Translating it yields CASSPTHEVGYTF. The chain employs TRBV12-3 or TRBV12-4 and TRBJ1-2; D gene unclear. The CDR3 is made up of 13 amino acids. Trimming pared 6 bases from V and 7 bases from J, leaving 15 bases between.